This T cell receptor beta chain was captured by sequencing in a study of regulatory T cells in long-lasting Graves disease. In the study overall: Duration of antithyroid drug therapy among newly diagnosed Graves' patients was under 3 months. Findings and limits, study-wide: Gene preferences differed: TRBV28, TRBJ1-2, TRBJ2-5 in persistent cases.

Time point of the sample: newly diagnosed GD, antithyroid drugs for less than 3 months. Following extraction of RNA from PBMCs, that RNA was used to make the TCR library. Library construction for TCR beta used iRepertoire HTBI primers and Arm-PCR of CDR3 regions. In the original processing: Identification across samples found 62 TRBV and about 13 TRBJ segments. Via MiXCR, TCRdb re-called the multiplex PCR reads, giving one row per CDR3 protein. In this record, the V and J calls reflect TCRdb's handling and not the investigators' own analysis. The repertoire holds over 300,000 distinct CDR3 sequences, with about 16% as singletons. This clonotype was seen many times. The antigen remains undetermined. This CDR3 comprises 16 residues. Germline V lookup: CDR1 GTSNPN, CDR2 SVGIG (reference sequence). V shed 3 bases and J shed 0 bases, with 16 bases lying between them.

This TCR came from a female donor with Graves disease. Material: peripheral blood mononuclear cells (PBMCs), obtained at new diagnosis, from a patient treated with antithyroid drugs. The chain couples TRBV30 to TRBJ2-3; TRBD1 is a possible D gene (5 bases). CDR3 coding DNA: TGTGCCTGGAGCCCCCCCGGCAGGGTTAGCACAGATACGCAGTATTTT. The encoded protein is CAWSPPGRVSTDTQYF.